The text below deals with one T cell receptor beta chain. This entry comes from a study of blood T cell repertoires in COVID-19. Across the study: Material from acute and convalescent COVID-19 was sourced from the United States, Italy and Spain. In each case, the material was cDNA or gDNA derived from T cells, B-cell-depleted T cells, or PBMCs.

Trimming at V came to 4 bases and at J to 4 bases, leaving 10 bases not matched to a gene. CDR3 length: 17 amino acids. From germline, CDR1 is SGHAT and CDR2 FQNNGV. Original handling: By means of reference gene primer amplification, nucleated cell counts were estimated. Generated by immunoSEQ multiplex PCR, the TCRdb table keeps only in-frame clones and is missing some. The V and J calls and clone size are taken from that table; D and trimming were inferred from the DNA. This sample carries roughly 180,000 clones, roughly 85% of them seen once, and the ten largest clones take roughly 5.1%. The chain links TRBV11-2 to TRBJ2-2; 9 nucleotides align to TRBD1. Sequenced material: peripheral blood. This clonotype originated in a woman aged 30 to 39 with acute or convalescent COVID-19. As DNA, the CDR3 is TGTGCCAGCAGCTCACCACCGGGACAGGGACGCACCGGGGAGCTGTTTTTT. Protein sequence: CASSSPPGQGRTGELFF.